The clone carrying this T cell receptor beta chain was seen a few times. Its antigen is as yet unknown. Four subsets defined by CD45RA and CD27 were sorted after CD3, CD4, CD8 and live/dead staining. This entry is derived from a study of naive and memory T cell subsets. Findings and caveats of the study: In naive cells, over 90% of TCR sequences were seen only once. Gini index rose across naive, CM, EM and EMRA in CD4 and CD8. No ground truth validated the naive and memory repertoire findings.

CDR3 length equals 17 residues. The germline V and J ends were trimmed by 3 bases and 3 bases, with 18 bases remaining between them. The germline gives CDR1 SNHLY, CDR2 FYNNEI. Both TRBC1 and TRBC2 were covered by a beta constant-region primer of two equimolar oligonucleotides. Using its own MiXCR run on the UMI-ligation and nested PCR reads, TCRdb lists one record per CDR3 protein. There are 65,000 to 85,000 distinct CDR3 sequences in the sample; around 12% occur only once, and approximately 0.94% lies in the top ten. The chain recombines TRBV2 with TRBJ2-1, with D tentatively TRBD1 or TRBD2 (6 bases each). The sample consisted of central memory CD4+ T cells from blood. This TCR came from a human donor in good health. The CDR3 protein is CASSERLRGPFYNEQFF. The CDR3 nucleotides read TGTGCCAGCAGTGAGAGATTACGGGGGCCTTTCTACAATGAGCAGTTCTTC.